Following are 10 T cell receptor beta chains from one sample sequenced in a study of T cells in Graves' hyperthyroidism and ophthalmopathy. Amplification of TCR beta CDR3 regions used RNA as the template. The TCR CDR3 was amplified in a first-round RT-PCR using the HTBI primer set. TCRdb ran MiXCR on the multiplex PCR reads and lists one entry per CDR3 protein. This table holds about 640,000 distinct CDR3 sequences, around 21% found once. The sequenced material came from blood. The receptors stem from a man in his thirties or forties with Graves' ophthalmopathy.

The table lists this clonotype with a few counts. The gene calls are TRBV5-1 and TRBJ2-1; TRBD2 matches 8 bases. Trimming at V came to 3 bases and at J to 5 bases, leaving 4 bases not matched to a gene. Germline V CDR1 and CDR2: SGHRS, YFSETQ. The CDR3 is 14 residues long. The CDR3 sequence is CASSSGTRDNEQFF. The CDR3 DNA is TGCGCCAGCAGCTCCGGGACTAGAGACAATGAGCAGTTCTTC.

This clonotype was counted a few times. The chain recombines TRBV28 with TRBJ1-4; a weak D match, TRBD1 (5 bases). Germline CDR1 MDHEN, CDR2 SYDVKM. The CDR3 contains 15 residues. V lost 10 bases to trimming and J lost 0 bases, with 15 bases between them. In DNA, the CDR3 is TGTGCCACCGCGGGGGACCTTGCAACTAATGAAAAACTGTTTTTT. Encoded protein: CATAGDLATNEKLFF.

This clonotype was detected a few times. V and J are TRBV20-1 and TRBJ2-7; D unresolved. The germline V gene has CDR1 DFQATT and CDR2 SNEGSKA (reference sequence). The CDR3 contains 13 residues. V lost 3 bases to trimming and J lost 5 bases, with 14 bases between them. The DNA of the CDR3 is TGCAGTGCTAGGGACCCCTCCTACGACGAGCAGTACTTC. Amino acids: CSARDPSYDEQYF.

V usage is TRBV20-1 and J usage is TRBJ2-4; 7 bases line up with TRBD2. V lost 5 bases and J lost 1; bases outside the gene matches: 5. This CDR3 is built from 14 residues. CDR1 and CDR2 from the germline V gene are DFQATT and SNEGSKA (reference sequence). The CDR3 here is CSAQAGVAKNIQYF. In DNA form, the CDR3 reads TGCAGTGCTCAGGCGGGGGTGGCCAAAAACATTCAGTACTTC.

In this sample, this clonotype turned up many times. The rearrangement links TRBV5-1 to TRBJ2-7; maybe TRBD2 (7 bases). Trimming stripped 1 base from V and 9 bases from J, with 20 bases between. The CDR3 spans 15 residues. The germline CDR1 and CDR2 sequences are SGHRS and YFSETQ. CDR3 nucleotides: TGCGCCAGCAGCTTGTCGCAGGGGACTACAGAACGGCAGTACTTC. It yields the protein CASSLSQGTTERQYF.

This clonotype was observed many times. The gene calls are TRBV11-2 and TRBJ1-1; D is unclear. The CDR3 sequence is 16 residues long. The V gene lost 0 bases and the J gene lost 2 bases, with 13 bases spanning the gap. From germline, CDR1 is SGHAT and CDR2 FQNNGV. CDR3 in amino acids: CASSLDNVGVNTEAFF. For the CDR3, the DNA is TGTGCCAGCAGCTTAGATAACGTTGGGGTTAACACTGAAGCTTTCTTT.

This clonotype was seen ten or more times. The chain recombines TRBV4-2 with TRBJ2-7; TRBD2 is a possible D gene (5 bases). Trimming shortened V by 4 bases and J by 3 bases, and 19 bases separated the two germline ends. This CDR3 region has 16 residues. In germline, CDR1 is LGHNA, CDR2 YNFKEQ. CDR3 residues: CASSPNGNNEIYEQYF. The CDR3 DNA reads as TGTGCCAGCAGCCCCAACGGGAATAACGAGATCTACGAGCAGTACTTC.

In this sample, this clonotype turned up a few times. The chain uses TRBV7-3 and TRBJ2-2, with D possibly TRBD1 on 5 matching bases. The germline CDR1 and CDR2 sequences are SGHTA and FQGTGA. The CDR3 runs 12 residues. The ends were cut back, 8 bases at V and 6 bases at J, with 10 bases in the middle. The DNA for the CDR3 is TGTGCCAGCGGACATAGAGCCGGGGAGCTGTTTTTT. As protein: CASGHRAGELFF.

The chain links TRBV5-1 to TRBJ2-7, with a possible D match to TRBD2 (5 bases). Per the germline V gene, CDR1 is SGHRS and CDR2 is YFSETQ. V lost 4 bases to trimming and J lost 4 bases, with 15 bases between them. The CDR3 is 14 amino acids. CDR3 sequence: CASSPDLREYEQYF. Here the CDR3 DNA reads TGCGCCAGCAGCCCGGACCTCCGGGAATACGAGCAGTACTTC.

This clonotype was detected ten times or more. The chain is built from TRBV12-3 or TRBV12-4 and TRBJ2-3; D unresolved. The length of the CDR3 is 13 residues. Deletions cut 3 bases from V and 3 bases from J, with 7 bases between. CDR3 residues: CASSLVATDTQYF. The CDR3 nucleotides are TGTGCCAGCAGTTTGGTAGCTACAGATACGCAGTATTTT.